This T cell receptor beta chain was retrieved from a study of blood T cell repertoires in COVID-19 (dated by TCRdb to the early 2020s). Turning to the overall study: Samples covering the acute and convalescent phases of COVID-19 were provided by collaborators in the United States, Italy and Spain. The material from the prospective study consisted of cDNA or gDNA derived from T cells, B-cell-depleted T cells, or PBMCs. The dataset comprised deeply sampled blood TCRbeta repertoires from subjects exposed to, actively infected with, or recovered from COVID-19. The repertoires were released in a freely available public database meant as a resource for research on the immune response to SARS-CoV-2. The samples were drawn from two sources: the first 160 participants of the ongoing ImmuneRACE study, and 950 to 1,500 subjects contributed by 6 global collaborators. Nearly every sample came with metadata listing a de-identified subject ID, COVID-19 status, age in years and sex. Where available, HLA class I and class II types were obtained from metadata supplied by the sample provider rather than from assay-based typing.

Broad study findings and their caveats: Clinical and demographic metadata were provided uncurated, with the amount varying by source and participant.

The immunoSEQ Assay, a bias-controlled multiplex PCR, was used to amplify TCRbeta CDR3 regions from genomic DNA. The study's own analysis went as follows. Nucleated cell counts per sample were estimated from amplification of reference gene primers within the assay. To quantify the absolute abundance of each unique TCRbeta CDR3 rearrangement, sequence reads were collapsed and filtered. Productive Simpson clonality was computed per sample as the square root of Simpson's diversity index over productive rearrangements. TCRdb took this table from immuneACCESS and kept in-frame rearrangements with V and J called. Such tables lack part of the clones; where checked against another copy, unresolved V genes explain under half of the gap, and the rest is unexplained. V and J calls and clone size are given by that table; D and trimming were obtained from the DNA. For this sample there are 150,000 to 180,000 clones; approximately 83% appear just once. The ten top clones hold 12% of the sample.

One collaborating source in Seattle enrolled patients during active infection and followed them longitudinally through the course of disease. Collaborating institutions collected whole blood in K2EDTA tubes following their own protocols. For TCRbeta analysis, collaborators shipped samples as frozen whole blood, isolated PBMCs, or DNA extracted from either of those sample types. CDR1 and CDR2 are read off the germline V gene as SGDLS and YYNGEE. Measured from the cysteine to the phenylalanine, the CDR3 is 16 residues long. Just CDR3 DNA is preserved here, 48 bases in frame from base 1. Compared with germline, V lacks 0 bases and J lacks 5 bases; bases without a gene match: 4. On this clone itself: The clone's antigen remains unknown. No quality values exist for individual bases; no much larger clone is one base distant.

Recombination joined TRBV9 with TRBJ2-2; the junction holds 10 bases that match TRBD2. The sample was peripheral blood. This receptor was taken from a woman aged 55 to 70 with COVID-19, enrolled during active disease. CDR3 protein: CASSVGLAGATGELFF. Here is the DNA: TGTGCCAGCAGCGTAGGGCTAGCGGGAGCAACCGGGGAGCTGTTTTTT.